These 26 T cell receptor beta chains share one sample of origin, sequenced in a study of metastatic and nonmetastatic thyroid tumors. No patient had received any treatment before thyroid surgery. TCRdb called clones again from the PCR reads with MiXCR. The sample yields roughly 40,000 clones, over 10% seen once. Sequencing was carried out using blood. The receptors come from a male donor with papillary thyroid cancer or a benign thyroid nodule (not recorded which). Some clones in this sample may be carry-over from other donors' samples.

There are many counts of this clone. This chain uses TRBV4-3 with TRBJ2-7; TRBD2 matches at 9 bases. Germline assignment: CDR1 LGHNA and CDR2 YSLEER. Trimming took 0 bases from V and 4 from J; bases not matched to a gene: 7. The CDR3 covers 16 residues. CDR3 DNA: TGCGCCAGCAGCCAAGATCTGACTAGCGGAGATTACGAGCAGTACTTC. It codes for CASSQDLTSGDYEQYF.

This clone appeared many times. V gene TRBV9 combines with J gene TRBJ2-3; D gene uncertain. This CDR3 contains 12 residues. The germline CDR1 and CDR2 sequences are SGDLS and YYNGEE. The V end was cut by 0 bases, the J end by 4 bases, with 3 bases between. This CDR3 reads CASSVEADTQYF. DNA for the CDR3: TGTGCCAGCAGCGTAGAAGCAGATACGCAGTATTTT.

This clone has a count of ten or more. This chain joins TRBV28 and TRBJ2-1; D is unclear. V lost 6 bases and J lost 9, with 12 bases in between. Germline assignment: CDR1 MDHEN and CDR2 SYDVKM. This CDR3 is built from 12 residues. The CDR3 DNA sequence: TGTGCCAGCAGCTATGGGGTCCTTGAGCAGTTCTTC. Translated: CASSYGVLEQFF.

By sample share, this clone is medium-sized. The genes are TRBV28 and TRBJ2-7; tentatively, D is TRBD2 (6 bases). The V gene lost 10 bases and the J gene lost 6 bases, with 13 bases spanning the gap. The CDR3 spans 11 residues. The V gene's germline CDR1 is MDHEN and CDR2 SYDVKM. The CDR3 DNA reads TGTGCCACCGAGGAGGGGCTCGAGCAGTACTTC. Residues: CATEEGLEQYF.

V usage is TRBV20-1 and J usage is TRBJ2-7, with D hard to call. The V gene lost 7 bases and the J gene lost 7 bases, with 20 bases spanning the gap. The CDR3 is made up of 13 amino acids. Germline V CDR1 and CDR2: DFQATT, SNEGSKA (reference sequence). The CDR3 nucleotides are TGCAGTGTCCCGGGCCCCCTAGTTCGTGAGCAGTACTTC. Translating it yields CSVPGPLVREQYF.

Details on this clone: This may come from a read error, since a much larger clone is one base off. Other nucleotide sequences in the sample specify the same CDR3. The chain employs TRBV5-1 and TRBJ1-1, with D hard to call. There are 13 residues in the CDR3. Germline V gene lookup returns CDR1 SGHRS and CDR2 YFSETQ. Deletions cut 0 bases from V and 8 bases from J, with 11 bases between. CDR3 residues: CASSLGPSVEAFF. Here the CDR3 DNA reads TGCGCCAGCAGCTTGGGTCCCTCTGTAGAAGCTTTCTTT.

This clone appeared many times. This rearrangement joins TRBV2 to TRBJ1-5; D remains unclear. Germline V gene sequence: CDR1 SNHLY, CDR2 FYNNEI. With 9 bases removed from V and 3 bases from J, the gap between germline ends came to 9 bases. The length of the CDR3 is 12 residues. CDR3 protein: CARGQPNQPQHF. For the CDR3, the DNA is TGTGCCAGAGGGCAGCCCAATCAGCCCCAGCATTTT. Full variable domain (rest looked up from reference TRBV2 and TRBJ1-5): EPEVTQTPSHQVTQMGQEVILRCVPISNHLYFYWYRQILGQKVEFLVSFYNNEISEKSEIFDDQFSVERPDGSNFTLKIRSTKLEDSAMYFCARGQPNQPQHFGDGTRLSIL.

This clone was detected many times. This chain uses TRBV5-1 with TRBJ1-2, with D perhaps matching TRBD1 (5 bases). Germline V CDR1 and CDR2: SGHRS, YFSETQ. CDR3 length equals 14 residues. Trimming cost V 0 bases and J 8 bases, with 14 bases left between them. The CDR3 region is CASSLERQGGGYTF. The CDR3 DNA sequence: TGCGCCAGCAGCTTGGAGCGGCAGGGAGGCGGCTACACCTTC. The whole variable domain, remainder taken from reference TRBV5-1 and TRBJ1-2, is KAGVTQTPRYLIKTRGQQVTLSCSPISGHRSVSWYQQTPGQGLQFLFEYFSETQRNKGNFPGRFSGRQFSNSRSEMNVSTLELGDSALYLCASSLERQGGGYTFGSGTRLTVV.

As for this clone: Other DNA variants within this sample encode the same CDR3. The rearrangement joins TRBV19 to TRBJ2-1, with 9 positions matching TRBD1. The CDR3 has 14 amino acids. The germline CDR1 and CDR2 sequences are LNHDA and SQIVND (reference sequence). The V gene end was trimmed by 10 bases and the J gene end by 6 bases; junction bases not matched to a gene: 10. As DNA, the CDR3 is TGTGCCACCACGTCCGGGACAGGGATCAATGAGCAGTTCTTC. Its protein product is CATTSGTGINEQFF.

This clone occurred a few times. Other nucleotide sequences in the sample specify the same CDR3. The CDR3: CASTVQAGRYGYTF. CDR3 coding DNA: TGTGCCAGCACTGTCCAAGCAGGTCGGTATGGCTACACCTTC. The chain has TRBV28 and TRBJ1-2; D is unresolved. Germline V gives CDR1 MDHEN, CDR2 SYDVKM. CDR3 length equals 14 residues. V gave up 7 bases and J gave up 5 bases, with 17 bases separating them.

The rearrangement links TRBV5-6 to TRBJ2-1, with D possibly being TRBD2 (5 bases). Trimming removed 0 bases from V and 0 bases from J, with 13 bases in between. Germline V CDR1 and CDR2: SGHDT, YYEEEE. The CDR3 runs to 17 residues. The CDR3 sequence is CASSLDLAASSYNEQFF. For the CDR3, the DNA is TGTGCCAGCAGCTTGGATCTAGCTGCGAGCTCCTACAATGAGCAGTTCTTC. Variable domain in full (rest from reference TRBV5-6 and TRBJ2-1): DAGVTQSPTHLIKTRGQQVTLRCSPKSGHDTVSWYQQALGQGPQFIFQYYEEEERQRGNFPDRFSGHQFPNYSSELNVNALLLGDSALYLCASSLDLAASSYNEQFFGPGTRLTVL.

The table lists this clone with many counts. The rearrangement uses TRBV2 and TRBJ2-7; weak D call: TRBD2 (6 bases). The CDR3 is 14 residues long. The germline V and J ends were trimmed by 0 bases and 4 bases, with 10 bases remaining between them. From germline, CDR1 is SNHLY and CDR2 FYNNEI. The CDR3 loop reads CASSEAGLLYEQYF. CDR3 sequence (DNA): TGTGCCAGCAGTGAAGCGGGACTCCTTTACGAGCAGTACTTC.

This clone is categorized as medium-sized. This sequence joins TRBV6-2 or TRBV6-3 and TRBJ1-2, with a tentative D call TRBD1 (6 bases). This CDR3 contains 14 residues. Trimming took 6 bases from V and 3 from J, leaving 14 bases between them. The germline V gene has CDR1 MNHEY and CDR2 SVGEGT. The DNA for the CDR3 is TGTGCCAGCAGCCGACAGGCTCCTCACTATGGCTACACCTTC. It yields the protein CASSRQAPHYGYTF.

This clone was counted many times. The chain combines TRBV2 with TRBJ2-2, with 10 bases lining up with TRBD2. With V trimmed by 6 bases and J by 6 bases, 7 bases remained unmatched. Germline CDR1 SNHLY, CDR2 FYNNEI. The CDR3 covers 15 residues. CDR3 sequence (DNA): TGTGCCAGCAGAAGTCTAGCGGGAGTGTCCGGGGAGCTGTTTTTT. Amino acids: CASRSLAGVSGELFF.

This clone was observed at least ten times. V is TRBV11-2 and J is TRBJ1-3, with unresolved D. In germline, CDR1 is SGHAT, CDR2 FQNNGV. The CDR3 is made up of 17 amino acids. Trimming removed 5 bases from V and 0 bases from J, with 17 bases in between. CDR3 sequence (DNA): TGTGCCAGCAGCGCAGTTCTCGGGAGGAGCTCTGGAAACACCATATATTTT. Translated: CASSAVLGRSSGNTIYF.

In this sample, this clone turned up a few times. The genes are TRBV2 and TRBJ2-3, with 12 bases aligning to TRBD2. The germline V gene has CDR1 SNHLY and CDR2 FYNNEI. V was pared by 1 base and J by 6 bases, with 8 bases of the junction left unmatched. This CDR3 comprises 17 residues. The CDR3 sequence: CASSEVLAGGPSDTQYF. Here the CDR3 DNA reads TGTGCCAGCAGTGAAGTGCTAGCGGGAGGGCCGTCGGATACGCAGTATTTT.

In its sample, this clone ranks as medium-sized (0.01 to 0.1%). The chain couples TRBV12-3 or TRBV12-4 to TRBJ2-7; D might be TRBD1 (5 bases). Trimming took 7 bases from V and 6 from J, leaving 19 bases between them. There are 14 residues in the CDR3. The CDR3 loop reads CASNSPEQGGEQYF. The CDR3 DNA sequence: TGTGCCAGCAACTCGCCGGAGCAGGGCGGCGAGCAGTACTTC.

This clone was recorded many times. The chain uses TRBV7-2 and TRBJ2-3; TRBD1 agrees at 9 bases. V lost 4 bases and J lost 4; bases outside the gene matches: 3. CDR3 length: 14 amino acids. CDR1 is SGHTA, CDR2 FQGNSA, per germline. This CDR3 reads CASSSTGGADTQYF. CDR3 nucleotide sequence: TGTGCCAGCAGCTCTACAGGGGGCGCAGATACGCAGTATTTT.

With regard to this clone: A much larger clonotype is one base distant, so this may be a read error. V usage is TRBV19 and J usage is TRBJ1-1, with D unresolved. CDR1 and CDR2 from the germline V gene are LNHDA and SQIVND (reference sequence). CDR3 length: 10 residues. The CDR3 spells CASSIAEPVF. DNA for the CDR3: TGTGCCAGTAGTATAGCGGAACCGGTCTTT.

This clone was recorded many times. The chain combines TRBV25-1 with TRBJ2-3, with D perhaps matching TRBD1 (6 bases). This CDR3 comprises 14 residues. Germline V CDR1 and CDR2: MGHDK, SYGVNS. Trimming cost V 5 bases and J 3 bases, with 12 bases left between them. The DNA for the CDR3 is TGTGCCAGCAGTTCACAGGGTAGTACAGATACGCAGTATTTT. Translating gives CASSSQGSTDTQYF.

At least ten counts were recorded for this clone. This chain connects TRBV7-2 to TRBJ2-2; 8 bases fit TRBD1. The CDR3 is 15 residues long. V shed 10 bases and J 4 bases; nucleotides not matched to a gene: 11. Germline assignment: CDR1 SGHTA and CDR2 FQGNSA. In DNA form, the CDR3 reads TGTGCCATACCTAGGACAGGGCTCTCCACCGGGGAGCTGTTTTTT. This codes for CAIPRTGLSTGELFF.

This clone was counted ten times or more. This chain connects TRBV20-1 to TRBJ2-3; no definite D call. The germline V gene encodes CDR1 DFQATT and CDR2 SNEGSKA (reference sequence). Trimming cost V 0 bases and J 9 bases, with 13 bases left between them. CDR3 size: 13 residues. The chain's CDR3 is CSARDPSIETQYF. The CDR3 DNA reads TGCAGTGCTAGAGACCCGAGTATTGAGACGCAGTATTTT.

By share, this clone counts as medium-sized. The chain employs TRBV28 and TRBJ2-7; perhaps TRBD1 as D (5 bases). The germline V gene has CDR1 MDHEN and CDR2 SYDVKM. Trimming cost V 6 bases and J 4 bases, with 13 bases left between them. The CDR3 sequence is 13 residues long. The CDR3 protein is CASRDARDYEQYF. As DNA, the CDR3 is TGTGCCAGCAGGGATGCCAGGGATTACGAGCAGTACTTC.

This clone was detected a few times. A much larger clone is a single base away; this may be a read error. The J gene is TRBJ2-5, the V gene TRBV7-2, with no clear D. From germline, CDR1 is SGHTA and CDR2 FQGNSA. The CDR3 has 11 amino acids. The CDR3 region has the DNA TGTGCCAGCAGCTTAACCGAGACCGAGTACTTC. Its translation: CASSLTETEYF.

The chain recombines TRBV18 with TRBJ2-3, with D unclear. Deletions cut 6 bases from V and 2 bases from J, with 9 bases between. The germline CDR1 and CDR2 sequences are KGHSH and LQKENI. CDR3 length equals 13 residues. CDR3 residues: CASSSSPTDTQYF. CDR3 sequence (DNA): TGTGCCAGCTCGTCCAGTCCCACAGATACGCAGTATTTT.

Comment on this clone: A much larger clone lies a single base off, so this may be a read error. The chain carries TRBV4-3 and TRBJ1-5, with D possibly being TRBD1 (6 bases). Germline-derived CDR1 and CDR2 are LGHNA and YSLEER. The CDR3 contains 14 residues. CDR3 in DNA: TGCACCAGCAGTCACGGGACACCAAATCAGCCCCAGCATTTT. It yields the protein CTSSHGTPNQPQHF.